These T cell receptor beta chains were read from a single sample in a study of OX40 agonist ivuxolimab in advanced cancers. This table comes from immunoSEQ multiplex PCR, and its TCRdb copy is limited to in-frame clones, with some not included. The sample carries approximately 83,000 clones, over 70% recorded once. The source material was CD4+ or CD8+ T cells sorted from blood, sampled in a trial of the OX40 agonist ivuxolimab. Receptors originate from an adult with an advanced solid tumor such as melanoma, head and neck, liver or kidney cancer. The CDR3 runs from the conserved cysteine through the conserved F or W. D genes are given only for firm matches. Some rows mark clone size as missing; the rest say once, few, many or name a class of expanded clone.

j_gene	abundance	d_gene	v_gene	CDR3nt	CDR3aa
TRBJ2-5	.	.	TRBV9	TGTGCCAGCAGCACTAGGGACGCTGGGTGGGAGACCCAGTACTTC	CASSTRDAGWETQYF
TRBJ1-2	.	.	TRBV5-8	TGTGCCAGCAGCTTCGGCACCAGTTATGGCTACACCTTC	CASSFGTSYGYTF
TRBJ2-3	once	.	TRBV7-2	TGTGCCAGCAGCTTAGGCTCTCGGGATACGCAGTATTTT	CASSLGSRDTQYF
TRBJ1-2	once	.	TRBV29-1	TGCAGCGTTGAATCTCTGAGCTATGGCTACACCTTC	CSVESLSYGYTF
TRBJ1-2	.	.	TRBV7-9	TGTGCCAGCAGCTTAACAGCTAACTATGGCTACACCTTC	CASSLTANYGYTF
TRBJ2-2	few	TRBD1	TRBV9	TGTGCCAGCAGCGTGGGACAGGTAAACACCGGGGAGCTGTTTTTT	CASSVGQVNTGELFF
TRBJ1-1	.	.	TRBV19	TGTGCCAGTAGTGTGAGTATGAACACTGAAGCTTTCTTT	CASSVSMNTEAFF
TRBJ2-3	.	.	TRBV7-2	TGTGCCAGCAGCTACGGACTAAGCACAGATACGCAGTATTTT	CASSYGLSTDTQYF
TRBJ2-1	.	TRBD2	TRBV5-1	TGCGCCAGCAGCTTCCCAGCGGGAGGGCCCTACAATGAGCAGTTCTTC	CASSFPAGGPYNEQFF
TRBJ1-6	.	.	TRBV14	TGTGCCAGCAGCCAAAATCGATATAATTCACCCCTCCACTTT	CASSQNRYNSPLHF
TRBJ2-1	.	.	TRBV29-1	TGCAGCGTTGATCAGGCGAGCTCCTACAATGAGCAGTTCTTC	CSVDQASSYNEQFF
TRBJ1-3	.	.	TRBV19	TGTGCCAGTAGTTCCTTTTCGGGAAACACCATATATTTT	CASSSFSGNTIYF
TRBJ2-7	.	TRBD1	TRBV5-1	TGCGCCAGCAGCCCCGGACAGGGGCAGTACGAGCAGTACTTC	CASSPGQGQYEQYF
TRBJ1-1	.	.	TRBV7-9	TGTGCCAGCAGCTTAGCGCTGGGAACCGACACTGAAGCTTTCTTT	CASSLALGTDTEAFF
TRBJ2-6	.	.	TRBV4-3	TGCGCCAGCAGCCAAGAGCGGGGATCAGGGGCCAACGTCCTGACTTTC	CASSQERGSGANVLTF
TRBJ1-3	.	.	TRBV7-6	TGTGCCAGCAGCCCGAGGTGGAGCTCTGGAAACACCATATATTTT	CASSPRWSSGNTIYF
TRBJ2-6	.	TRBD1	TRBV19	TGTGCCAGTAGTCCGGGACAGATGAGCTCTGGGGCCAACGTCCTGACTTTC	CASSPGQMSSGANVLTF
TRBJ1-3	.	TRBD1	TRBV7-9	TGTGCCAGCAGCCTTACAGGGGACGGAAACACCATATATTTT	CASSLTGDGNTIYF
TRBJ1-6	few	.	TRBV14	TGTGCCAGCAGCCCCTCTTTCTATAATTCACCCCTCCACTTT	CASSPSFYNSPLHF
TRBJ2-7	.	.	TRBV18	TGTGCCAGCTCACCAAGTAGATACTACGAGCAGTACTTC	CASSPSRYYEQYF
TRBJ1-5	.	.	TRBV21-1	TGTGCCAGCAGCAAACTATATGATGGGTTAGGGTTTGGCAATCAGCCCCAGCATTTT	CASSKLYDGLGFGNQPQHF
TRBJ1-3	.	.	TRBV5-1	TGCGCCAGCAGCCCAACAGGTGCCGGGAACACCATATATTTT	CASSPTGAGNTIYF
TRBJ1-2	.	TRBD1	TRBV19	TGTGCCAGTAGTAGGGGACAGGGTGATCGCTACACCTTC	CASSRGQGDRYTF
TRBJ2-1	.	TRBD2	TRBV6-5	TGTGCCAGTTCATTCAGCGGGGGGGCTCGGTATGAGCAGTTCTTC	CASSFSGGARYEQFF
TRBJ1-5	.	TRBD1	TRBV19	TGTGCCAGTAGTGCCCACAGGGGTGTCGGCAATCAGCCCCAGCATTTT	CASSAHRGVGNQPQHF
TRBJ1-2	few	.	TRBV19	TGTGCCAGTCAACGACGGGACACTTCGCGTGGCTACACCTTC	CASQRRDTSRGYTF
TRBJ2-5	.	TRBD1	TRBV5-1	TGCGCCAGCAGCTCGGGACAGCAACAAGAGACCCAGTACTTC	CASSSGQQQETQYF
TRBJ2-1	once	TRBD2	TRBV11-1	TGTGCCAGCAGCCTAGCTCGCGGGAGTGAGCAGTTCTTC	CASSLARGSEQFF
TRBJ2-7	.	.	TRBV5-4	TGTGCCAGCAGCTTGCCAGGGACGCTTGAGCAGTACTTC	CASSLPGTLEQYF
TRBJ2-3	.	.	TRBV19	TGTGCCAGTAGTATTAGAGATACGCAGTATTTT	CASSIRDTQYF
TRBJ1-5	.	TRBD1	TRBV2	TGTGCCAGCAGTAAAGACCGGGACAGACTAAATCAGCCCCAGCATTTT	CASSKDRDRLNQPQHF
TRBJ2-1	.	TRBD2	TRBV12-5	TGTGCTAGTGGTTTGGGACTAGGGAGGGACAATGAGCAGTTCTTC	CASGLGLGRDNEQFF
TRBJ1-1	.	.	TRBV19	TGTGCCAGTAAAGGTCTCCCCGGCGGGAGAATTGAAGCTTTCTTT	CASKGLPGGRIEAFF
TRBJ2-1	once	.	TRBV5-1	TGCGCCAGCAGCTTGGCCGGCAGCTTGTTCGGCAATGAGCAGTTCTTC	CASSLAGSLFGNEQFF
TRBJ2-7	.	.	TRBV7-8	TGTGCCAGCAGCTTAGACAGCCCGAACTACGAGCAGTACTTC	CASSLDSPNYEQYF
TRBJ2-1	.	.	TRBV7-9	TGTGCCAGCAGCCTAGACAGCTACAATGAGCAGTTCTTC	CASSLDSYNEQFF
TRBJ1-1	.	.	TRBV7-2	TGTGCCAGCAGCTTAGCGACGCAGACGAGTGAAGCTTTCTTT	CASSLATQTSEAFF
TRBJ2-7	.	.	TRBV6-5	TGTGCCAGCAGTTCCGGATACTCCTACGAGCAGTACTTC	CASSSGYSYEQYF
TRBJ1-5	.	.	TRBV10-3	TGTGCCATCAGTGAGTGGGGGGGCGCCAATCAGCCCCAGCATTTT	CAISEWGGANQPQHF
TRBJ2-2	.	.	TRBV2	TGTGCCAGCACTCTAGGACTCCATGCCGGGGAGCTGTTTTTT	CASTLGLHAGELFF
TRBJ1-5	.	.	TRBV6-5	TGTGCCAGCAGGGAGAGGGGCAATCAGCCCCAGCATTTT	CASRERGNQPQHF
TRBJ1-1	once	TRBD1	TRBV5-6	TGTGCCAGCAGCTGGGGGACAGAGGAGAACACTGAAGCTTTCTTT	CASSWGTEENTEAFF
TRBJ1-1	.	TRBD1	TRBV11-2	TGTGCCAGCAGCTCGACAGGGTGGAACACTGAAGCTTTCTTT	CASSSTGWNTEAFF
TRBJ2-3	few	.	TRBV7-3	TGTGCCAGCAGCTTGACTTCCGGGACGGGGCAAGATACGCAGTATTTT	CASSLTSGTGQDTQYF
TRBJ2-1	few	TRBD1	TRBV7-8	TGTGCCAGCAGCCCCCGGACAGGAGCCTCCTACAATGAGCAGTTCTTC	CASSPRTGASYNEQFF
TRBJ2-2	.	.	TRBV2	TGTGCCAGCAGTGACCGGACGAACACCGGGGAGCTGTTTTTT	CASSDRTNTGELFF
TRBJ2-7	.	TRBD1	TRBV11-3	TGTGCCAGCAGCTCCCGGGACAGGGCATACGAGCAGTACTTC	CASSSRDRAYEQYF
TRBJ1-1	.	.	TRBV5-1	TGCGCCAGCAGCCCCGCTCAACTGAACACTGAAGCTTTCTTT	CASSPAQLNTEAFF
TRBJ2-2	.	.	TRBV25-1	TGTGCCAGCAGTCAGAGGGACTCCCTAGTATTGGAGCTGTTTTTT	CASSQRDSLVLELFF
TRBJ2-2	.	TRBD2	TRBV9	TGTGCCAGCAGCCCCACTAGCGGGAGAATCGGCGGGGAGCTGTTTTTT	CASSPTSGRIGGELFF
TRBJ2-2	.	TRBD2	TRBV11-2	TGTGCCAGCAGCTTATCTAGCGGGAGGGCCTTTCGATACACCGGGGAGCTGTTTTTT	CASSLSSGRAFRYTGELFF
TRBJ1-2	.	.	TRBV5-1	TGCGCCAGCACCTCTCTCTGGGGCTTTCCGGATGGTGGCTACACCTTC	CASTSLWGFPDGGYTF
TRBJ2-7	.	.	TRBV2	TGTGCCAGCGGGAGGAGCTCCTACGAGCAGTACTTC	CASGRSSYEQYF
TRBJ1-5	.	TRBD1	TRBV18	TGTGCCAGCTCAGCCGGACAGGGGGCTCAGCCCCAGCATTTT	CASSAGQGAQPQHF
TRBJ2-3	.	.	TRBV30	TGTGCCTGGGACACCTCCACAGATACGCAGTATTTT	CAWDTSTDTQYF
TRBJ2-3	.	TRBD1	TRBV6-5	TGTGCCAGCAGTTACGGACAGGAAACAGATACGCAGTATTTT	CASSYGQETDTQYF
TRBJ2-3	.	.	TRBV6-5	TGTGCCAGCAGTTTCCGGGAGTATGGCGCAGATACGCAGTATTTT	CASSFREYGADTQYF